Listed below are T cell receptor beta chains from one sample, sequenced in a study of blood T cells in healthy people across ages. TCRdb analysed the 5' RACE reads with MiXCR anew, one entry per CDR3 protein. Among around 1,500,000 distinct CDR3 sequences listed, 42% were seen once. Sample: blood. These receptors originate from a woman between 18 and 29 years old in good health. CDR3s include the opening cysteine and the closing phenylalanine or tryptophan. D genes are given only for firm matches. Clone size, where shown, is once, few, many, or a class for clones that have expanded.

CDR3: CASTQVPFMNTEAFF
DNA: TGCGCCAGCACCCAGGTCCCATTCATGAACACTGAAGCTTTCTTT
size: .
D: .
J: TRBJ1-1
V: TRBV5-1

CDR3: CASSQDGAAGYHYQETQYF
DNA: TGCGCCAGCAGCCAAGATGGTGCGGCGGGATATCATTACCAAGAGACCCAGTACTTC
size: few
D: .
J: TRBJ2-5
V: TRBV4-1

CDR3: CSAPVQGRNYGYTF
DNA: TGCAGTGCTCCGGTTCAGGGGCGAAACTATGGCTACACCTTC
size: few
D: .
J: TRBJ1-2
V: TRBV20-1

CDR3: CASSLPGIIGETQYF
DNA: TGTGCCAGCAGCCTTCCCGGGATTATCGGAGAGACCCAGTACTTC
size: .
D: .
J: TRBJ2-5
V: TRBV3-1

CDR3: CASTSPRGIASEAFF
DNA: TGTGCCAGCACCTCCCCGCGGGGAATTGCCTCTGAAGCTTTCTTT
size: .
D: .
J: TRBJ1-1
V: TRBV7-8

CDR3: CASSLMLADTQYF
DNA: TGTGCCAGCAGTTTAATGCTAGCAGATACGCAGTATTTT
size: few
D: .
J: TRBJ2-3
V: TRBV12-3/TRBV12-4

CDR3: CASSLWGQGNNEQYF
DNA: TGTGCCAGCAGTTTATGGGGACAGGGTAACAATGAGCAGTACTTC
size: .
D: TRBD1
J: TRBJ2-7
V: TRBV27

CDR3: CASSYSKQGVTEAFF
DNA: TGTGCCAGCAGTTACTCGAAACAGGGGGTCACTGAAGCTTTCTTT
size: few
D: TRBD1
J: TRBJ1-1
V: TRBV6-5

CDR3: CASSQDSLKQGDTEAFF
DNA: TGCGCCAGCAGCCAAGACTCCCTCAAACAGGGAGACACTGAAGCTTTCTTT
size: few
D: .
J: TRBJ1-1
V: TRBV4-1

CDR3: CASSPYGVAQYF
DNA: TGTGCCAGCAGCCCTTACGGAGTCGCGCAGTACTTC
size: .
D: .
J: TRBJ2-7
V: TRBV12-3/TRBV12-4

CDR3: CASRAGLSYNSPLHF
DNA: TGTGCCAGCAGGGCGGGACTGTCCTATAATTCACCCCTCCACTTT
size: once
D: .
J: TRBJ1-6
V: TRBV9

CDR3: CASSVSGGYEQYF
DNA: TGTGCCAGCAGTGTTTCGGGGGGCTACGAGCAGTACTTC
size: .
D: TRBD2
J: TRBJ2-7
V: TRBV9

CDR3: CASSLGTGALNEQFF
DNA: TGTGCCAGCTCACTGGGGACAGGGGCCCTCAATGAGCAGTTCTTC
size: many
D: TRBD1
J: TRBJ2-1
V: TRBV18

CDR3: CASSPPALLASSYNEQFF
DNA: TGTGCCAGCAGCCCACCCGCACTTCTAGCGAGCTCCTACAATGAGCAGTTCTTC
size: .
D: .
J: TRBJ2-1
V: TRBV7-8